This T cell receptor beta chain was identified in a study of OX40 agonist ivuxolimab in advanced cancers. About this clone: Its antigen is currently unknown.

Measured with immunoSEQ multiplex PCR; TCRdb has only the in-frame clones, and not every one. This table holds tens of thousands of clones, roughly nine tenths found once. V was cut by 3 bases and J by 1 base, with 6 bases left in between. CDR1 is KGHSH and CDR2 is LQKENI in the germline V gene. The CDR3 extends over 13 amino acids. Study-level points and caveats: Expanded peripheral T cells had an undetermined antigen specificity.

The chain couples TRBV18 to TRBJ1-2; maybe TRBD1 (5 bases). The sample consisted of CD4+ or CD8+ T cells sorted from blood, taken in a trial of the OX40 agonist ivuxolimab. The sequence was collected from an adult with an advanced solid tumor such as melanoma, head and neck, liver or kidney cancer. The CDR3 sequence is CASSPDNNYGYTF. CDR3 nucleotides: TGTGCCAGCTCACCGGACAATAACTATGGCTACACCTTC.